This TCR beta chain was recorded in a study of T cells in localized non-small cell lung cancer. General observations from the study: Elevated circulating T cell density in blood was associated with longer overall survival.

On this clone: Its antigen is unidentified.

Data came from immunoSEQ multiplex PCR; TCRdb stores just in-frame clones and leaves some out. Of 50,000 to 75,000 clones in the sample, roughly 90% were seen once. The TCR comes from a man between 35 and 75 years old with stage I lung adenocarcinoma. The specimen was peripheral blood, collected before any cancer treatment.

Here the CDR3 DNA reads TGTGCCTGGAGGAATGGGTACTACTCCTATAATTCACCCCTCCACTTT. Amino acids: CAWRNGYYSYNSPLHF. This chain links TRBV30 with TRBJ1-6; unclear D gene. The germline CDR1 and CDR2 sequences are GTSNPN and SVGIG (reference sequence). This CDR3 has 16 amino acids. V lost 3 bases and J lost 0, with 12 bases in between.